The present T cell receptor (beta chain) was sequenced within a study of shared clonotypes between healthy human individuals. Study outcomes and limitations: Despite large depth, sorted-subset datasets appeared incompletely sequenced. Naive subsets generally had larger estimated richness than memory subsets.

Sorted-subset replicate PCRs used 200 ng of genomic DNA. This amount corresponded to 30,000 to 35,000 T cell genomes. In the authors' methods: With immunoSEQ giving junction-only sequences and no quality scores, filtering differed. Measured with immunoSEQ multiplex PCR; TCRdb has only the in-frame clones, and not every one. That table furnishes V, J and clone size, whereas the DNA furnished D and trimming. The sample records around 750,000 clones, about 74% being singletons. A word on this clone: Antigen specificity is unknown.

Germline V gene sequence: CDR1 MNHEY, CDR2 SMNVEV (reference sequence). The CDR3 covers 14 residues. Trimming left V 3 bases short and J 10 bases short, with 15 bases between. Source material: memory CD4+ T cells sorted from blood. Subset meaning: CD45RA-negative fraction. This sequence was found in a woman aged 25 to 45 in good health. This chain links TRBV27 with TRBJ1-4; D not resolved. The CDR3 here is CASSFFPGSGKLFF. The CDR3 nucleotides read TGTGCCAGCAGTTTTTTCCCCGGCTCGGGAAAACTGTTTTTT.